The 7 T cell receptor beta chains below all came from one sample that was sequenced in a study of regulatory T cells in long-lasting Graves disease. According to the study, TCR beta libraries were built with iRepertoire HTBI primers and CDR3-region Arm-PCR. From the multiplex PCR reads, TCRdb called clonotypes with MiXCR, one entry per CDR3 protein. This sample has about 610,000 distinct CDR3 sequences, with about 16% found just once. The time point here: newly diagnosed GD, antithyroid drugs for less than 3 months. RNA extracted from PBMCs served as the sequencing template. This same sample was also part of a study on T cells in Graves' hyperthyroidism and ophthalmopathy.

The specimen was peripheral blood mononuclear cells (PBMCs), collected at new diagnosis, from a patient treated with antithyroid drugs. These receptors all come from a man between 18 and 29 years old with Graves disease.

This chain uses TRBV7-2 with TRBJ2-1; D gene ambiguous. CDR3 size: 16 residues. Germline V gene sequence: CDR1 SGHTA, CDR2 FQGNSA. Trimming shortened V by 5 bases and J by 4 bases, and 18 bases separated the two germline ends. Here the CDR3 DNA reads TGTGCCAGCAGCCCTCGCGGCCCTCCGATATACAATGAGCAGTTCTTC. Translation: CASSPRGPPIYNEQFF.

The chain combines TRBV19 with TRBJ1-4, with a possible D match to TRBD1 (5 bases). Germline lookup yields CDR1 LNHDA and CDR2 SQIVND (reference sequence). V lost 0 bases to trimming and J lost 7 bases, with 12 bases between them. The CDR3 is 15 residues long. The chain's CDR3 is CASSIETGYGEKLFF. The CDR3, as DNA: TGTGCCAGTAGTATAGAAACAGGTTACGGTGAAAAACTGTTTTTT.

This clonotype was recorded at least ten times. V and J are TRBV6-2 or TRBV6-3 and TRBJ2-1; TRBD1 agrees at 7 bases. CDR3 length: 15 residues. Losses at the gene ends were 5 bases for V and 0 bases for J; bases not matched to a gene: 4. The germline gives CDR1 MNHEY, CDR2 SVGEGT. CDR3: CASSTTGASYNEQFF. CDR3 DNA sequence: TGTGCCAGCAGTACTACAGGGGCCTCCTACAATGAGCAGTTCTTC.

This clonotype has at least ten counts. The chain is built from TRBV20-1 and TRBJ2-5, with D maybe TRBD1 (6 bases). V lost 3 bases and J lost 1, with 6 bases in between. Germline lookup yields CDR1 DFQATT and CDR2 SNEGSKA (reference sequence). CDR3 length: 12 amino acids. CDR3 protein: CSARGAQETQYF. CDR3 DNA sequence: TGCAGTGCTAGGGGGGCCCAAGAGACCCAGTACTTC.

In its sample, this clonotype was seen many times. The V and J genes are TRBV18 and TRBJ1-1, with D perhaps matching TRBD1 (5 bases). CDR3 size: 15 residues. Trimming shortened V by 3 bases and J by 5 bases, and 16 bases separated the two germline ends. CDR1 and CDR2 from the germline V gene are KGHSH and LQKENI. The CDR3 DNA is TGTGCCAGCTCACCCGCCCCGGGGGGGAAAACTGAAGCTTTCTTT. Encoded protein: CASSPAPGGKTEAFF.

This clonotype was recorded at least ten times. V gene TRBV20-1 combines with J gene TRBJ2-3; 8 bases are a match to TRBD2. Germline V lookup: CDR1 DFQATT, CDR2 SNEGSKA (reference sequence). The CDR3 spans 14 residues. Losses at the gene ends were 5 bases for V and 0 bases for J; bases not matched to a gene: 4. As DNA, the CDR3 is TGCAGTGCTTACAGCGGGGGTAGCACAGATACGCAGTATTTT. As protein: CSAYSGGSTDTQYF.

This clonotype was seen repeatedly, ten times or more. This chain links TRBV28 with TRBJ2-1; 10 bases are shared with TRBD2. With 5 bases clipped from V and 5 bases from J, the junction kept 6 bases outside the gene matches. CDR3 length equals 15 residues. CDR1 is MDHEN and CDR2 is SYDVKM in the germline V gene. The CDR3 is CASSPLAGVNNEQFF. As DNA, the CDR3 is TGTGCCAGCAGTCCTCTAGCGGGAGTCAACAATGAGCAGTTCTTC.